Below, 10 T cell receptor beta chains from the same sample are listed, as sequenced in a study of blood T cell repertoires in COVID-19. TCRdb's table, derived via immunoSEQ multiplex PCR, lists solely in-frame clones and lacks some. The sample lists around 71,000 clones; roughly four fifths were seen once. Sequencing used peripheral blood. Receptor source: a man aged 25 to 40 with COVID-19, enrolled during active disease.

CDR3 nucleotide sequence: TGCGCCAGCAGCCAAGGCAGGGGGAGCGGTAATCAGCCCCAGCATTTT. As protein: CASSQGRGSGNQPQHF. The chain employs TRBV4-1 and TRBJ1-5; 7 positions match TRBD1. J gave up 4 bases and V 1 base, and 7 bases lay outside the gene matches. In germline, CDR1 is MGHRA, CDR2 YSYEKL. The CDR3 consists of 16 residues.

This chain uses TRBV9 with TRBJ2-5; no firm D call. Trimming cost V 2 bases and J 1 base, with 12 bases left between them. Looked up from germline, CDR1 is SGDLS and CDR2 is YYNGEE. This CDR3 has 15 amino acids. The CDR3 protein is CASSVSLTAQETQYF. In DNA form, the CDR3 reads TGTGCCAGCAGCGTTAGCCTTACTGCCCAAGAGACCCAGTACTTC. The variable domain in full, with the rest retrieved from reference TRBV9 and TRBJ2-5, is DSGVTQTPKHLITATGQRVTLRCSPRSGDLSVYWYQQSLDQGLQFLIQYYNGEERAKGNILERFSAQQFPDLHSELNLSSLELGDSALYFCASSVSLTAQETQYFGPGTRLLVL.

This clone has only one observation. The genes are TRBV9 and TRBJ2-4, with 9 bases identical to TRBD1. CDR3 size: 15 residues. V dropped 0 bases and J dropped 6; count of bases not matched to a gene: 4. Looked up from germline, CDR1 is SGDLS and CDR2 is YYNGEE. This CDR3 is CASSVDGTGINIQYF. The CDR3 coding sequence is TGTGCCAGCAGCGTAGATGGGACAGGGATAAACATTCAGTACTTC.

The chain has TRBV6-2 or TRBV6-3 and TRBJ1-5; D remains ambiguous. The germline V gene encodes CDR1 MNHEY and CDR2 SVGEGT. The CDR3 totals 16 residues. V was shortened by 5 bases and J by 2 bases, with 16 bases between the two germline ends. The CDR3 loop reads CASSRVRTSGNQPQHF. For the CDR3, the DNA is TGTGCCAGCAGTAGAGTCCGCACGAGCGGCAATCAGCCCCAGCATTTT.

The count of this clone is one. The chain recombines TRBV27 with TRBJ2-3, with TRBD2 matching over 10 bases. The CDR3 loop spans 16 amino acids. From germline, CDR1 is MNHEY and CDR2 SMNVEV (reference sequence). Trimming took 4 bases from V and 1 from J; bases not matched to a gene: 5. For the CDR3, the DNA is TGTGCCAGCAGTTCCAGGACTAGCGGACGCACAGATACGCAGTATTTT. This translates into CASSSRTSGRTDTQYF.

The CDR3 here is CAIRYTGANNEQFF. The CDR3 nucleotides are TGTGCCATCAGATATACTGGGGCGAACAATGAGCAGTTCTTC. V is TRBV10-3 and J is TRBJ2-1, with a possible D match to TRBD1 (5 bases). Germline lookup yields CDR1 ENHRY and CDR2 SYGVKD. The CDR3 extends over 14 amino acids. V gave up 6 bases and J gave up 5 bases, with 14 bases separating them.

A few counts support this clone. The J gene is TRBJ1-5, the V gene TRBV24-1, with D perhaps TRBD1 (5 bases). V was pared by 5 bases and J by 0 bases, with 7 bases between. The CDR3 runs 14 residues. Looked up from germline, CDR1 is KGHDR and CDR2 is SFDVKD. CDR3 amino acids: CATSADISNQPQHF. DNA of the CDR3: TGTGCCACCAGTGCGGACATTAGCAATCAGCCCCAGCATTTT.

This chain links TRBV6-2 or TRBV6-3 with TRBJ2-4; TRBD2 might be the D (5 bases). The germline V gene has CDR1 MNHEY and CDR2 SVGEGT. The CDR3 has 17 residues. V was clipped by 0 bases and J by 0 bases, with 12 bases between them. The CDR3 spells CASSYSTSGIAKNIQYF. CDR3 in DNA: TGTGCCAGCAGTTACTCGACGAGCGGAATAGCCAAAAACATTCAGTACTTC.

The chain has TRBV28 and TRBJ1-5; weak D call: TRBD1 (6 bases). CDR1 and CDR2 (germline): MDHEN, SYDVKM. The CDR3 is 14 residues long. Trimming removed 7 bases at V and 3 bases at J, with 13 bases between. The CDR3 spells CASNLGTLNQPQHF. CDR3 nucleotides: TGTGCCAGCAATCTGGGGACACTCAATCAGCCCCAGCATTTT.

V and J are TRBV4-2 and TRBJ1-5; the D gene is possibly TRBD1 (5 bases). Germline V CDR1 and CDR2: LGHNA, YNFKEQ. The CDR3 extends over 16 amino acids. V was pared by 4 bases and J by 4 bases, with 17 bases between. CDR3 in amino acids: CASSLGSRQPNQPQHF. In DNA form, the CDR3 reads TGTGCCAGCAGCCTGGGCTCACGACAGCCAAATCAGCCCCAGCATTTT.